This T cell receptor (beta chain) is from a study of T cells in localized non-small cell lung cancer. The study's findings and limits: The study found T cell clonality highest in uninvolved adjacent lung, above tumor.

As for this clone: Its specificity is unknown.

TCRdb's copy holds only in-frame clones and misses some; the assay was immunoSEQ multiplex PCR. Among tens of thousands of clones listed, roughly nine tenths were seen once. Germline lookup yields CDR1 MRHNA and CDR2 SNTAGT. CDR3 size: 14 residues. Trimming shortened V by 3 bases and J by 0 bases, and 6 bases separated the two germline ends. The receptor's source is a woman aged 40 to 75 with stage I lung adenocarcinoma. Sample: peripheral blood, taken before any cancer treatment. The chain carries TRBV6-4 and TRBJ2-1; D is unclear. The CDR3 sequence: CASSEVLSYNEQFF. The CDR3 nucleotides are TGTGCCAGCAGTGAAGTTCTCTCCTACAATGAGCAGTTCTTC.